Shown below are 21 T cell receptor beta chains from a single sample sequenced in a study of blood T cell repertoires in COVID-19. Here immunoSEQ multiplex PCR was the method, and the copy in TCRdb shows in-frame clones only, minus some. The top ten hold 7.9% of the sample, which has approximately 130,000 clones, more than 70% seen once. Sequenced input: peripheral blood. Receptors were obtained from a human donor in a cohort sampled during active COVID-19.

V usage is TRBV2 and J usage is TRBJ2-7, with D possibly TRBD2 on 6 matching bases. With 8 bases removed from V and 4 bases from J, the gap between germline ends came to 12 bases. The CDR3 covers 12 residues. The germline gives CDR1 SNHLY, CDR2 FYNNEI. As DNA, the CDR3 is TGTGCCAGCCAGCGGGCCCTATACGAGCAGTACTTC. Residues: CASQRALYEQYF.

In its sample, this clone was seen once. The V call is TRBV7-6, the J call TRBJ1-5; D remains unclear. Germline lookup yields CDR1 SGHVS and CDR2 FNYEAQ. The length of the CDR3 is 15 residues. Trimming took 4 bases from V and 2 from J, leaving 12 bases between them. CDR3 sequence reads: CASSWGTGGNQPQHF. The DNA for the CDR3 is TGTGCCAGCAGCTGGGGTACGGGAGGCAATCAGCCCCAGCATTTT.

The chain couples TRBV27 to TRBJ1-1, with 8 bases identical to TRBD1. Germline loops: CDR1 MNHEY, CDR2 SMNVEV (reference sequence). V lost 5 bases, J lost 1 base, and 3 bases stayed unmatched. CDR3 length: 14 amino acids. The CDR3 here is CASSLGQANTEAFF. CDR3 nucleotides: TGTGCCAGCAGTCTGGGACAGGCGAACACTGAAGCTTTCTTT.

J is TRBJ1-3 and V is TRBV13; no clear D. V lost 10 bases, J lost 4 bases, and 17 bases lay in between. Looked up from germline, CDR1 is PRHDT and CDR2 is FYEKMQ (reference sequence). The CDR3 runs to 14 residues. CDR3 in amino acids: CATHPPTGGNTIYF. In DNA form, the CDR3 reads TGTGCCACGCACCCCCCCACGGGGGGAAACACCATATATTTT.

V usage is TRBV5-1 and J usage is TRBJ1-4; TRBD1 might be the D (6 bases). CDR1 is SGHRS and CDR2 is YFSETQ in the germline V gene. V was clipped by 4 bases and J by 5 bases, with 18 bases between them. The length of the CDR3 is 16 residues. CDR3 sequence (DNA): TGCGCCAGCAGCCCTGACAGGCTCGTCCCCAATGAAAAACTGTTTTTT. Amino acids: CASSPDRLVPNEKLFF.

The gene calls are TRBV3-1 (or the pseudogene TRBV3-2) and TRBJ1-2, with D tentatively TRBD1 (5 bases). The V end was cut by 0 bases, the J end by 8 bases, with 16 bases between. CDR3 length: 15 residues. CDR1 is LGHDT, CDR2 YNNKEL, per germline (reference sequence). As DNA, the CDR3 is TGTGCCAGCAGCCAAGATCTTGGCAGGGAAAGGGGCTACACCTTC. Translation gives CASSQDLGRERGYTF.

In this sample, this clone turned up a few times. The chain carries TRBV21-1 and TRBJ2-7; TRBD2 is taken as the D call from the table, unchecked against the DNA. TRBV21-1 is annotated as a pseudogene. CDR3 length: 12 residues. Here the CDR3 reads CASSDFSYEQYF. As DNA, the CDR3 is TGTGCCAGCAGCGACTTCTCCTACGAGCAGTACTTC.

The rearrangement uses TRBV4-1 and TRBJ2-7; the D gene is possibly TRBD1 (5 bases). CDR3 length: 15 amino acids. CDR1 is MGHRA and CDR2 is YSYEKL in the germline V gene. V lost 1 base to trimming and J lost 2 bases, with 12 bases between them. The DNA for the CDR3 is TGCGCCAGCAGCCAAGGGACGACAGCCACCTACGAGCAGTACTTC. Its protein is CASSQGTTATYEQYF.

This clone was seen only a few times. The rearrangement joins TRBV9 to TRBJ2-7; D is unresolved. This CDR3 has 15 amino acids. Trimming pared 1 base from V and 0 bases from J, leaving 11 bases between. The germline gives CDR1 SGDLS, CDR2 YYNGEE. The CDR3 region is CASSVFAEPSYEQYF. The CDR3, as DNA: TGTGCCAGCAGCGTATTTGCTGAGCCCTCCTACGAGCAGTACTTC.

This clone appeared a single time. The chain links TRBV11-1 to TRBJ1-1; TRBD1 might be the D (6 bases). V shed 2 bases and J shed 0 bases, with 10 bases lying between them. CDR1 and CDR2 from the germline V gene are SGHAT and FQDESV (reference sequence). CDR3 length: 15 amino acids. The CDR3 loop reads CASSLQGTMNTEAFF. CDR3 nucleotide sequence: TGTGCCAGCAGCTTACAGGGGACCATGAACACTGAAGCTTTCTTT.

This clone was found a few times. J is TRBJ2-7 and V is TRBV4-1, with TRBD2 matching over 14 bases. The CDR3 contains 15 residues. CDR1 is MGHRA, CDR2 YSYEKL, per germline. V lost 6 bases and J lost 4; bases outside the gene matches: 5. DNA of the CDR3: TGCGCCAGCAGTCTGACTAGCGGGGGGGCTTACGAGCAGTACTTC. It specifies CASSLTSGGAYEQYF.

V is TRBV30 and J is TRBJ2-7, with D perhaps matching TRBD1 (6 bases). There are 14 residues in the CDR3. Trimming took 0 bases from V and 0 from J, leaving 9 bases between them. CDR1 and CDR2 from the germline V gene are GTSNPN and SVGIG (reference sequence). The DNA of the CDR3 is TGTGCCTGGAGTGTAGGGACACCCTCCTACGAGCAGTACTTC. Translation: CAWSVGTPSYEQYF.

CDR3 protein: CSTGPSYEQYF. The CDR3 DNA sequence: TGCAGTACAGGGCCTTCCTACGAGCAGTACTTC. This chain connects TRBV20-1 to TRBJ2-7; weak D call: TRBD1 (6 bases). This CDR3 contains 11 residues. V lost 8 bases and J 1 base, leaving 9 bases between the germline ends. In germline, CDR1 is DFQATT, CDR2 SNEGSKA (reference sequence).

The CDR3 DNA reads TGCAGCGGTATACCTACCTACAATGAGCAGTTCTTC. Translation: CSGIPTYNEQFF. The chain combines TRBV29-1 with TRBJ2-1; no definite D call. CDR3 length: 12 residues. Deletions cut 7 bases from V and 2 bases from J, with 9 bases between. Per the germline V gene, CDR1 is SQVTM and CDR2 is ANQGSEA.

The gene calls are TRBV3-1 (or the pseudogene TRBV3-2) and TRBJ2-1, with D possibly matching TRBD2 (6 bases). Trimming left V 0 bases short and J 8 bases short, with 17 bases between. This CDR3 has 16 amino acids. Germline V CDR1 and CDR2: LGHDT, YNNKEL (reference sequence). The CDR3 loop is CASSQDGTAEGDEQFF. For the CDR3, the DNA is TGTGCCAGCAGCCAAGATGGGACCGCGGAGGGCGATGAGCAGTTCTTC.

The genes are TRBV19 and TRBJ2-6; D uncertain. V was trimmed by 6 bases and J by 0 bases, leaving 15 bases between them. The CDR3 loop spans 17 amino acids. Germline lookup yields CDR1 LNHDA and CDR2 SQIVND (reference sequence). Here the CDR3 DNA reads TGTGCCAGTAGCCAGGCAGGTTTTGGCTCTGGGGCCAACGTCCTGACTTTC. Amino acids: CASSQAGFGSGANVLTF.

V is TRBV27 and J is TRBJ2-6; D is unresolved. The CDR3 consists of 13 residues. V dropped 6 bases and J dropped 0 bases, with 3 bases sitting between them. The germline CDR1 and CDR2 sequences are MNHEY and SMNVEV (reference sequence). The CDR3 spells CASSLSGANVLTF. CDR3 DNA sequence: TGTGCCAGCAGCCTCTCTGGGGCCAACGTCCTGACTTTC.

This clone came up once. CDR3 loop: CASSTRQGPSQPQHF. CDR3 nucleotides: TGTGCCAGCAGCACCCGACAGGGGCCGAGCCAGCCCCAGCATTTT. This sequence joins TRBV7-8 and TRBJ1-5, with 8 bases matching TRBD1. The CDR3 is 15 amino acids. The germline V gene encodes CDR1 SGHVS and CDR2 FQNEAQ. The J segment lost 7 bases and the V segment lost 5 bases, leaving 10 bases of the junction unmatched.

The chain joins TRBV3-1 (or the pseudogene TRBV3-2) to TRBJ2-5; TRBD2 aligns across 13 bases. The length of the CDR3 is 17 residues. V shed 4 bases and J 0 bases; nucleotides not matched to a gene: 5. Germline CDR1 and CDR2: LGHDT and YNNKEL (reference sequence). CDR3 in amino acids: CASSRWTSGGNQETQYF. As DNA, the CDR3 is TGTGCCAGCAGCCGTTGGACTAGCGGGGGCAACCAAGAGACCCAGTACTTC.

V gene TRBV5-6 combines with J gene TRBJ2-7; TRBD1 matches 8 bases. Germline V gene data show CDR1 as SGHDT and CDR2 as YYEEEE. The CDR3 is 13 residues long. V trimming: 4 bases; J trimming: 5 bases; junction bases outside the gene matches: 5. CDR3 region: CASSGQGSNEQYF. The CDR3 DNA reads TGTGCCAGCAGCGGACAGGGTTCTAACGAGCAGTACTTC.

V and J are TRBV13 and TRBJ2-7; possible D gene TRBD1, 6 bases. V dropped 3 bases and J dropped 6 bases, with 21 bases sitting between them. Germline values: CDR1 PRHDT, CDR2 FYEKMQ (reference sequence). The CDR3 is made up of 16 amino acids. The CDR3 bases are TGTGCCAGCAGCTTCACCCGGTTACAGGGAAGCGGCGAGCAGTACTTC. This translates into CASSFTRLQGSGEQYF.